This T cell receptor (beta chain) was sequenced in a study of identical twins. TCRdb reprocessed the 5' RACE reads via MiXCR and lists one record per CDR3 protein. The sample has about 210,000 distinct CDR3 sequences; less than 9.5% are singletons. The study, taken as a whole, reports: Where beta out-of-frame sequences were concerned, excess twin sharing was weaker.

For this clonotype: Its antigen remains unidentified.

The CDR3 has 17 residues. With V trimmed by 6 bases and J by 8 bases, 17 bases remained unmatched. The germline gives CDR1 SNHLY, CDR2 FYNNEI. Source material: memory (CD45RO+) T cells sorted from blood. The chain recombines TRBV2 with TRBJ1-4, with TRBD1 matching over 8 bases. This clonotype was obtained from a young woman in good health. CDR3 region: CASRAVRAGGIGEKLFF. The DNA for the CDR3 is TGTGCCAGCAGGGCTGTGAGGGCAGGGGGCATTGGAGAAAAACTGTTTTTT.